This TCR beta chain came from a study of quantifying T cell responses using KT2 cells. Study overall: Reverse transcription used primers in the TCR alpha and beta constant regions. Estimated efficiency of the T4 ligation step was above 8.5% under optimum conditions. Regarding the study as a whole: At about one KT2 cell per 100,000 PBMC, KT2 sequences were still detected.

The germline CDR1 and CDR2 sequences are SNHLY and FYNNEI. There are 12 residues in the CDR3. The V end lost 4 bases, the J end lost 7 bases, and 8 bases lay between the germline ends. The cDNA 3' end received a ligated oligonucleotide with a UMI. First-round PCR used three to five cycles and beta primers RC1.1 and RC1.2 covering TRBC1 and TRBC2. In TCRdb, the UMI-ligation and nested PCR reads were re-called with MiXCR into one record per CDR3 protein. This sample has some 48,000 distinct CDR3 sequences; under 14% occur once, and the top ten carry 10%. As regards this clonotype: Its specificity is unknown.

The sequenced material came from PBMCs spiked with cells of the T cell clone KT2. The sequence was collected from a human donor. V is TRBV2 and J is TRBJ1-5; D gene unclear. CDR3 in amino acids: CASSVGGQPQHF. CDR3 coding DNA: TGTGCCAGCAGTGTCGGCGGCCAGCCCCAGCATTTT.